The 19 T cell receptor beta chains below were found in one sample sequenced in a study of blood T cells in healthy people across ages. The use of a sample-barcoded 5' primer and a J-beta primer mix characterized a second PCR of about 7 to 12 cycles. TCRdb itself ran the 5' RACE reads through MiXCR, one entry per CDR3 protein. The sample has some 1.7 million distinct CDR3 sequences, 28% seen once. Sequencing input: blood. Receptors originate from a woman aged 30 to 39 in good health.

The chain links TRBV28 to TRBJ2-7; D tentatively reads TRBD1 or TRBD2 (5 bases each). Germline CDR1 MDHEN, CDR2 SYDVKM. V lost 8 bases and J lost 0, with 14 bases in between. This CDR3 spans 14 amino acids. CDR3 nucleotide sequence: TGTGCCAGCCGGGGCCCCGGGATCTCCTACGAGCAGTACTTC. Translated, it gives CASRGPGISYEQYF. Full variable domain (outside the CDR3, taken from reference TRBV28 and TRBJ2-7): DVKVTQSSRYLVKRTGEKVFLECVQDMDHENMFWYRQDPGLGLRLIYFSYDVKMKEKGDIPEGYSVSREKKERFSLILESASTNQTSMYLCASRGPGISYEQYFGPGTRLTVT.

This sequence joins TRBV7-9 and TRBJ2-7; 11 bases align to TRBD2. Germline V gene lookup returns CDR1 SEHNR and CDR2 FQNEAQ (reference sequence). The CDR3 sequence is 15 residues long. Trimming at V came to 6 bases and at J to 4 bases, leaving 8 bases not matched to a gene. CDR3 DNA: TGTGCCAGCAGACCGGGGACTAGCGGTCGATACGAGCAGTACTTC. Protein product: CASRPGTSGRYEQYF.

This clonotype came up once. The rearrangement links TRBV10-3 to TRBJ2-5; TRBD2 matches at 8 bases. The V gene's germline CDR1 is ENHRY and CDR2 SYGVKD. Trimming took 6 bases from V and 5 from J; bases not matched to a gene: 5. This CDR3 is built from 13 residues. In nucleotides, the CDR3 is TGTGCCATCAGAAGCGGGGGCCAGGAGACCCAGTACTTC. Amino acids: CAIRSGGQETQYF.

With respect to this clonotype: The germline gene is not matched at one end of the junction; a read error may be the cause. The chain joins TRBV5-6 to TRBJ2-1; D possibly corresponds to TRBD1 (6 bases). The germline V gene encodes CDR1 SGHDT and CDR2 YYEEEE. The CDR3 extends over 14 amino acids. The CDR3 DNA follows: TGTGCCAACAGCTTGTTTGGACAGAACAATGAGCAGTTCTTC. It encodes CANSLFGQNNEQFF.

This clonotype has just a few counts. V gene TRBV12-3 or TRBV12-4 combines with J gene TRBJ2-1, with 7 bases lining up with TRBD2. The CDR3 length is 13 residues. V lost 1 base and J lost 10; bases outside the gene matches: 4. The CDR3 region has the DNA TGTGCCAGCAGTTTAGTTAGGGAGGGCGAGCAGTTCTTC. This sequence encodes CASSLVREGEQFF.

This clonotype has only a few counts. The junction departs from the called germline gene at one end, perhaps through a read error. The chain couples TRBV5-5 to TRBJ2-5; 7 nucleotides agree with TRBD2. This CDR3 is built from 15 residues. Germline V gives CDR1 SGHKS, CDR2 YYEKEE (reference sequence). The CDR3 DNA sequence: TGTGCCAGCAGCACTTGGGGGGGAAACCAAGCGACCCAGTACTTC. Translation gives CASSTWGGNQATQYF.

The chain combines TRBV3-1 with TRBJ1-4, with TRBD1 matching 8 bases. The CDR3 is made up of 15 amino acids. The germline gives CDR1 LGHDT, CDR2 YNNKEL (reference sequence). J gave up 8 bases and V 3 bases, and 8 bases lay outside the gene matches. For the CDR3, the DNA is TGTGCCAGCAGCCATATGGGACAGGACACGGAAAAACTGTTTTTT. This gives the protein CASSHMGQDTEKLFF.

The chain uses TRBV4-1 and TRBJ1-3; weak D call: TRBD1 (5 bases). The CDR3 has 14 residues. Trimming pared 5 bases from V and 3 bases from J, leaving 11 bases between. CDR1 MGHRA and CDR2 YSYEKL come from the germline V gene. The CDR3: CASSVTGFGNTIYF. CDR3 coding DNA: TGCGCCAGCAGCGTCACAGGCTTTGGAAACACCATATATTTT.

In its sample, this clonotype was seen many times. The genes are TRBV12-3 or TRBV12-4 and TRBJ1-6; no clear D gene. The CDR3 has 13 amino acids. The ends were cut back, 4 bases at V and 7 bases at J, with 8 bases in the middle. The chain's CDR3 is CASSSIRNSPLHF. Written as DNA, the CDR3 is TGTGCCAGCAGTTCGATCAGGAATTCACCCCTCCACTTT.

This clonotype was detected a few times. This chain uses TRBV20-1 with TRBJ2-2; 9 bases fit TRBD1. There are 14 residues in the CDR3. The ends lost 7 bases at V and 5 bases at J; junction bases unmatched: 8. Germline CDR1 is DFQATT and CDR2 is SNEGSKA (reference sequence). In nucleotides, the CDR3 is TGCAGTGTTCGCCAGACAGGGGGAACCGGGGAGCTGTTTTTT. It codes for CSVRQTGGTGELFF.

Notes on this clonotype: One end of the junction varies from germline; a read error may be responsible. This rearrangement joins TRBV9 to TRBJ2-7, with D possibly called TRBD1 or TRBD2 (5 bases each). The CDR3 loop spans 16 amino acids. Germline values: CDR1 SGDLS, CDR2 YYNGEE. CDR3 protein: CVSSPHGGKGAYEQYF. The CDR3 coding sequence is TGTGTCAGCAGCCCCCATGGAGGTAAAGGGGCCTACGAGCAGTACTTC.

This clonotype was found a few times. CDR3 loop: CASSEGTPMRGYTF. CDR3 DNA sequence: TGTGCCAGCAGTGAAGGGACACCCATGAGGGGCTACACCTTC. The chain carries TRBV6-1 and TRBJ1-2, with D possibly TRBD1 on 5 matching bases. In germline, CDR1 is MNHNS, CDR2 SASEGT. Trimming removed 1 base from V and 8 bases from J, with 14 bases in between. The CDR3 loop spans 14 amino acids.

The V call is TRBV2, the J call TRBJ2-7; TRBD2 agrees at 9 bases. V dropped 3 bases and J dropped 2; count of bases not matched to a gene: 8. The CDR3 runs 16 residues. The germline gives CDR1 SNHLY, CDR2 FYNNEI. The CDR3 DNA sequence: TGTGCCAGCAGTGAGGGCTTGACTAGCGGCACCTACGAGCAGTACTTC. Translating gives CASSEGLTSGTYEQYF.

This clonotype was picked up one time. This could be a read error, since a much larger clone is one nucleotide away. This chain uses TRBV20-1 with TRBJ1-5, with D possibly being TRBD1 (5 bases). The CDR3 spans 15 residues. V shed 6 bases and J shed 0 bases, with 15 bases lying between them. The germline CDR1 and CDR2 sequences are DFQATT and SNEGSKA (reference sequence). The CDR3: CSARSEGRSNQPQHF. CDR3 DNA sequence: TGCAGTGCGAGGAGCGAGGGGCGTAGCAATCAGCCCCAGCATTTT.

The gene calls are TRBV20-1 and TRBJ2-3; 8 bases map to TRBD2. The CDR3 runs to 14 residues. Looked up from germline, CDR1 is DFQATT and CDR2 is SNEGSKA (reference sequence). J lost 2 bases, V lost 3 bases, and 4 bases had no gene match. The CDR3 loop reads CSASGGGNTDTQYF. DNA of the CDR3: TGCAGTGCTAGCGGCGGGGGGAACACAGATACGCAGTATTTT.

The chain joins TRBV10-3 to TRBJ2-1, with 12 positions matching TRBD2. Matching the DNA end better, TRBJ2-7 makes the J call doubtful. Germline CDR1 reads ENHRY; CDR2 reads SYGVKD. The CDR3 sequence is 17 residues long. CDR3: CAIRGGLAGLSYNEQYF. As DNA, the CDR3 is TGTGCCATCAGGGGAGGACTAGCGGGGCTCTCCTACAATGAGCAGTACTTC.

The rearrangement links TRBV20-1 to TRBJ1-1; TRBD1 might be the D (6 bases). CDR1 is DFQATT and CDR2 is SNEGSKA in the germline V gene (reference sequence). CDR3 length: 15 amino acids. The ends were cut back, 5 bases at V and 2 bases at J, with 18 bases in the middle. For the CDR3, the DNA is TGCAGTGCTGGGCCCTACGGGGGGCCCAACACTGAAGCTTTCTTT. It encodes CSAGPYGGPNTEAFF.

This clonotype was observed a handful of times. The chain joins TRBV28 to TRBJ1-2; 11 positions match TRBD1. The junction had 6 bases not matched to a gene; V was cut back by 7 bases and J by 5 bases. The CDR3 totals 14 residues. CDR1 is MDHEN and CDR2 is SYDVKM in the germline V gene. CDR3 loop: CASIPGDRGYGYTF. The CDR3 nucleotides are TGTGCCAGCATCCCGGGGGACAGGGGGTATGGCTACACCTTC.

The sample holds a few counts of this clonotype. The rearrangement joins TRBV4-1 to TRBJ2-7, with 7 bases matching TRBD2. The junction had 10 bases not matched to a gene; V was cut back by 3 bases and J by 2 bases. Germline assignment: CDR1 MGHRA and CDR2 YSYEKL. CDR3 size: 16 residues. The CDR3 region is CASSQTASGNPYEQYF. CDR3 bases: TGCGCCAGCAGCCAGACTGCTAGCGGTAACCCCTACGAGCAGTACTTC.